This T cell receptor (beta chain) was obtained from a study of blood T cell repertoires in COVID-19. Study context: Collection of acute and convalescent COVID-19 samples took place in the United States, Italy and Spain. Sources were T cells, B-cell-depleted T cells, or PBMCs; the material itself was cDNA or gDNA.

Trimming removed 0 bases from V and 7 bases from J, with 16 bases in between. Germline CDR1 is LGHNA and CDR2 is YNFKEQ. This CDR3 is 16 amino acids long. In the source study's methods: Nucleated cell number was recorded as an estimate derived from reference gene primer amplification. TCRdb keeps only in-frame clones here, not all; method: immunoSEQ multiplex PCR. V and J calls and clone size follow that table, whereas D and trimming were derived from the DNA. Seen here are approximately 46,000 clones, around 85% observed once, and the top ten hold less than 15%. The TCR comes from a human donor in a cohort sampled during active COVID-19. The sample taken for sequencing was peripheral blood. The V and J genes are TRBV4-2 and TRBJ1-5, with D tentatively TRBD1 (5 bases). The CDR3 spells CASSQEMKGKGQPQHF. As DNA, the CDR3 is TGTGCCAGCAGCCAAGAGATGAAGGGAAAGGGGCAGCCCCAGCATTTT.